Sequencing of this T cell receptor beta chain was carried out in a study of blood T cell repertoires in COVID-19. Study details: The study drew acute and convalescent COVID-19 samples from the United States, Italy and Spain.

In the original workflow: Amplifying reference gene primers gave estimates of nucleated cell counts. The assay was immunoSEQ multiplex PCR, and TCRdb's table has in-frame clones only and misses some. Clonal size and the V and J genes are those of that table, whereas D and trimming came from the DNA. The table shows 130,000 to 150,000 clones, with about four fifths occurring only once. There are 14 residues in the CDR3. V gave up 6 bases and J gave up 2 bases, with 13 bases separating them. Germline V CDR1 and CDR2: LNHDA, SQIVND (reference sequence). The clonotype was recovered from a man in his sixties or seventies who had recovered from COVID-19. This chain links TRBV19 with TRBJ1-1; TRBD1 might be the D (6 bases). What was sequenced was peripheral blood. The CDR3 nucleotides are TGTGCCAGTAGGCCGGGACAAAGAAACACTGAAGCTTTCTTT. Translation gives CASRPGQRNTEAFF.